This TCR beta chain was sequenced in a study of T-cell reconstitution after alpha-beta-depleted transplantation in children (dated by TCRdb to 2016 to 2017). Context from the whole study: Using TCR repertoire profiling, the study quantitatively followed how T-cell immune reconstitution unfolded in children after TCRalphabeta/CD19-depleted allogeneic hematopoietic cell transplantation.

Remarks on this clonotype: Its antigen target is currently unknown. No clone much larger than this one lies a single base away; base qualities are absent.

Spanning cysteine to phenylalanine, the CDR3 consists of 12 amino acids. Only the CDR3 region is kept as DNA, spanning 36 bases read in frame from base 1. Relative to germline, V is 0 bases shorter and J is 4 bases shorter, with 4 bases between their ends. Receptor libraries were prepared by PCR. TCRdb names Illumina HiSeq 2500 as the instrument used. To normalize quantification of the TCRbeta repertoire, the TCR libraries were built with molecular barcoding that relied on unique molecular identifiers. TCRdb trimmed public reads at Q25 via fastp, called clones via MiXCR and kept in-frame beta chains. Rows are combined by CDR3 protein, so each entry shows the most common genes and DNA. The sample yields around 250,000 distinct CDR3 sequences; over 8% were counted once. The top ten constitute 9.5% to 13% of the sample.

The receptor was isolated from a human donor who donated a stem cell graft to a child with SCID. The chain uses TRBV12-3 or TRBV12-4 and TRBJ2-7, with an unclear D gene assignment. The sequences come from PBMCs from the stem cell graft donor, collected from the stem cell graft. The DNA reads as follows: TGTGCCAGCAGTTTAGCCTTTTACGAGCAGTACTTC. It encodes CASSLAFYEQYF.